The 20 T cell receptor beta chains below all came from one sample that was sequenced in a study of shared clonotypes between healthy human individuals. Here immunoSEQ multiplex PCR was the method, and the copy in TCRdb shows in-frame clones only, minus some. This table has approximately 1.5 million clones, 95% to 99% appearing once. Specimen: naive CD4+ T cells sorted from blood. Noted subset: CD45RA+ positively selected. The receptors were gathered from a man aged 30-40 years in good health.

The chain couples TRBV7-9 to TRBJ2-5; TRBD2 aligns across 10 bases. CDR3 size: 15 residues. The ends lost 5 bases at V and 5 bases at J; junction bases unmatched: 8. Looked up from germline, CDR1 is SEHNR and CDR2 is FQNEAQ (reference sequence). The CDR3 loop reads CASSPIAGGAETQYF. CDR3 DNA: TGTGCCAGCAGCCCTATAGCGGGAGGTGCGGAGACCCAGTACTTC.

The CDR3 DNA reads TGCGCCAGCAGCCATACAGGGAACTCTGGAAACACCATATATTTT. Translating gives CASSHTGNSGNTIYF. The chain uses TRBV4-1 and TRBJ1-3, with a tentative D call TRBD1 (6 bases). Germline V lookup: CDR1 MGHRA, CDR2 YSYEKL. This CDR3 is built from 15 residues. V dropped 3 bases and J dropped 0 bases, with 9 bases sitting between them.

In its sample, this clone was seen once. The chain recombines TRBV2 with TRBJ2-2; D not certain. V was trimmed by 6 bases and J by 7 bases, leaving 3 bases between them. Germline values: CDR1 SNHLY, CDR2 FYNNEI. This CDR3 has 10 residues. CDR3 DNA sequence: TGTGCCAGCAGGGACGGGGAGCTGTTTTTT. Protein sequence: CASRDGELFF.

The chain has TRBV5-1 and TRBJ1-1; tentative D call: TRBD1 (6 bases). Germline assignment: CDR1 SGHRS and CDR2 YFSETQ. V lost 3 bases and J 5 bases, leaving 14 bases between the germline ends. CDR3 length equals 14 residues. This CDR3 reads CASSSTQGLTEAFF. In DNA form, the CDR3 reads TGCGCCAGCAGCTCCACACAGGGTTTGACTGAAGCTTTCTTT. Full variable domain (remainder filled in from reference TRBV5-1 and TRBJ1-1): KAGVTQTPRYLIKTRGQQVTLSCSPISGHRSVSWYQQTPGQGLQFLFEYFSETQRNKGNFPGRFSGRQFSNSRSEMNVSTLELGDSALYLCASSSTQGLTEAFFGQGTRLTVV.

DNA for the CDR3: TGCGCCAGCAGCCAAGATAAATCCTACGAGCAGTACTTC. Protein sequence: CASSQDKSYEQYF. The rearrangement links TRBV4-3 to TRBJ2-7; unclear D gene. V was shortened by 0 bases and J by 1 base, with 4 bases between the two germline ends. From germline, CDR1 is LGHNA and CDR2 YSLEER. The CDR3 has 13 residues.

The CDR3 region has the DNA TGTGCCAGCAGTTTACCCCGGGCTACGGACTATATAGGTGAGCAGTTCTTC. Amino acid sequence: CASSLPRATDYIGEQFF. V gene TRBV27 combines with J gene TRBJ2-1, with D tentatively TRBD2 (6 bases). The CDR3 covers 17 residues. The V gene's germline CDR1 is MNHEY and CDR2 SMNVEV (reference sequence). Trimming left V 2 bases short and J 9 bases short, with 23 bases between.

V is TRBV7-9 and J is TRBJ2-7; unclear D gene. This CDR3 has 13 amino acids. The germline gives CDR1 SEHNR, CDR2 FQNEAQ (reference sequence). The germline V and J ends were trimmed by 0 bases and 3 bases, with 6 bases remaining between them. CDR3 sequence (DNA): TGTGCCAGCAGCTTAGCGTATCGCTACGAGCAGTACTTC. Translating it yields CASSLAYRYEQYF.

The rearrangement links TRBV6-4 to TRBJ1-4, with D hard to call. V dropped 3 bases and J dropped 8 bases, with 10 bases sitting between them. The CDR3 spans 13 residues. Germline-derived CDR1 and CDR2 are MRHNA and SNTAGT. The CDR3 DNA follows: TGTGCCAGCAGTGAGCAACCGGGGGAAAAACTGTTTTTT. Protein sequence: CASSEQPGEKLFF.

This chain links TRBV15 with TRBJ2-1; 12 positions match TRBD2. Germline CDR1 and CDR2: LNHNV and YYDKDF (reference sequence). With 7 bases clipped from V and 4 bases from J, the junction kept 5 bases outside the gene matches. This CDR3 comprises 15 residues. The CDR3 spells CATKPLAGGYNEQFF. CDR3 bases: TGTGCCACCAAACCCCTAGCGGGAGGGTACAATGAGCAGTTCTTC.

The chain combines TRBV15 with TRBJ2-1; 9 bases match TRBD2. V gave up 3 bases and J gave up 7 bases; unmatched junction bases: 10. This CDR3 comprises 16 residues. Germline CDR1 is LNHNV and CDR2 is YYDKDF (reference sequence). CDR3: CATSSWGGRAENEQFF. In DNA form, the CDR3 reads TGTGCCACCAGCAGTTGGGGCGGGAGGGCCGAAAATGAGCAGTTCTTC.

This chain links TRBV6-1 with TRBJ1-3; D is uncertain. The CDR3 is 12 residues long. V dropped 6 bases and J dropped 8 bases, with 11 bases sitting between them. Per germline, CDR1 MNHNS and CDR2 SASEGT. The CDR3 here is CASSPDGDTIYF. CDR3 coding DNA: TGTGCCAGCAGCCCCGACGGGGACACCATATATTTT.

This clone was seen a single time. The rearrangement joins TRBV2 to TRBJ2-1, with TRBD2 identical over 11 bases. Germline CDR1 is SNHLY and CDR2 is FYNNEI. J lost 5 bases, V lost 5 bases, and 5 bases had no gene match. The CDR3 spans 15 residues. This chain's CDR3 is CASSYTSGRNNEQFF. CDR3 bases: TGTGCCAGCAGTTACACTAGCGGGAGAAACAATGAGCAGTTCTTC.

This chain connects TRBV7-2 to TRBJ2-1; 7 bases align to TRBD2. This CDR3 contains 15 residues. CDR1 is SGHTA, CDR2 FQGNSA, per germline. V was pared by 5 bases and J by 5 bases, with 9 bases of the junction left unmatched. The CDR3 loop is CASSLRGRADNEQFF. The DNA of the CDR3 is TGTGCCAGCAGCCTCAGAGGGAGGGCCGACAATGAGCAGTTCTTC.

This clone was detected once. The CDR3 sequence is CASSPGQGLGGYTF. In DNA, the CDR3 is TGTGCCAGCTCACCGGGACAGGGTCTCGGTGGCTACACCTTC. The rearrangement joins TRBV18 to TRBJ1-2; 9 nucleotides match TRBD1. Per the germline V gene, CDR1 is KGHSH and CDR2 is LQKENI. The V and J ends lost 3 bases and 7 bases, in that order; junction bases with no gene match: 6. The CDR3 is 14 amino acids.

The CDR3 DNA sequence: TGTGCCAGCTCACCGAAGATTGCAGGGGAGCTCTATGGCTACACCTTC. Translation gives CASSPKIAGELYGYTF. This chain uses TRBV18 with TRBJ1-2, with D possibly being TRBD1 (6 bases). The CDR3 covers 16 residues. From germline, CDR1 is KGHSH and CDR2 LQKENI. V gave up 3 bases and J gave up 4 bases, with 18 bases separating them. The complete variable domain, with remaining parts taken from reference TRBV18 and TRBJ1-2, reads NAGVMQNPRHLVRRRGQEARLRCSPMKGHSHVYWYRQLPEEGLKFMVYLQKENIIDESGMPKERFSAEFPKEGPSILRIQQVVRGDSAAYFCASSPKIAGELYGYTFGSGTRLTVV.

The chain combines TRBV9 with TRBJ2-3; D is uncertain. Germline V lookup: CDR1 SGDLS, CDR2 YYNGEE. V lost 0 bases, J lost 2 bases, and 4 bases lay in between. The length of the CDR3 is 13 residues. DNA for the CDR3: TGTGCCAGCAGCGTAGGTTACACAGATACGCAGTATTTT. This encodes CASSVGYTDTQYF.

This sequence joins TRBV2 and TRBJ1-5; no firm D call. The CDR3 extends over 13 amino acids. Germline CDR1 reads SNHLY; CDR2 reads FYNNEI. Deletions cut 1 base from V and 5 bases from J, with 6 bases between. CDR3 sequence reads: CASSEGLDQPQHF. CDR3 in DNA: TGTGCCAGCAGTGAAGGCCTGGATCAGCCCCAGCATTTT.

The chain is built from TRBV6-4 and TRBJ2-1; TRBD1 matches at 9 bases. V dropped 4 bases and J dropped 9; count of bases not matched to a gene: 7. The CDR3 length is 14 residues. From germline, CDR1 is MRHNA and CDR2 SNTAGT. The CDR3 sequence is CASSAQTGGGEQFF. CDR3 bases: TGTGCCAGCAGTGCCCAAACAGGGGGCGGTGAGCAGTTCTTC.

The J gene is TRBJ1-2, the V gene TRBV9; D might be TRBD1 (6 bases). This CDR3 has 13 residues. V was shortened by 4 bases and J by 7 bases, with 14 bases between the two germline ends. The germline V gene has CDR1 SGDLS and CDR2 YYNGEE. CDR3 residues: CASSPHGQFGYTF. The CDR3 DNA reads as TGTGCCAGCAGCCCTCACGGACAGTTTGGCTACACCTTC.

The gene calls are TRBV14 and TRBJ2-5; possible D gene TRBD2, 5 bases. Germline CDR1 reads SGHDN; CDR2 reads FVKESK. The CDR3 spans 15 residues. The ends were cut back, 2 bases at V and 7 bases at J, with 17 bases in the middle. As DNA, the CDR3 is TGTGCCAGCAGCCAACGGAGGACGCCTGTCGGGACCCAGTACTTC. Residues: CASSQRRTPVGTQYF.